The clone carrying this TCR beta chain was observed a few times. Its antigen is not identified. The data stem from a study of T-cell reconstitution after alpha-beta-depleted transplantation in children. Study-wide points: Surviving thymic progenitors and recipient T cells were the source of high TCRbeta diversity at day 60 in some patients. After one year, T-cell counts and TCRbeta diversity mostly came from new T cells.

During its preparation, the TCRbeta library received unique molecular identifiers. Each CDR3 protein gets one entry after TCRdb re-called the PCR reads with MiXCR. The profile shows about 240,000 distinct CDR3 sequences, roughly 23% of them singletons. The CDR3 sequence is 15 residues long. Germline V lookup: CDR1 SGHRS, CDR2 YFSETQ. V gave up 0 bases and J gave up 0 bases, with 10 bases separating them. The starting material was PBMCs, obtained before TCRalphabeta/CD19-depleted stem cell transplant. This clonotype was obtained from a girl aged 2 to 9 with Fanconi anemia, due to receive a stem cell transplant. The rearrangement joins TRBV5-1 to TRBJ2-7; D ambiguous. As DNA, the CDR3 is TGCGCCAGCAGCTTGGTTCAGGCTGACTCCTACGAGCAGTACTTC. Amino acids: CASSLVQADSYEQYF.